This TCR beta chain was sequenced for a study of blood T cells in healthy people across ages. CDR1 and CDR2 from the germline V gene are MNHEY and SVGEGT. Trimming at V came to 6 bases and at J to 2 bases, leaving 6 bases not matched to a gene. The CDR3 has 16 residues. Concerning this clonotype itself: Its antigen is not known.

Study-level results: A greater number of naive CD4+ cells and higher diversity distinguished long-lived donors from aged donors. Calculation of diversity from one million T cells yielded estimates considered to be underestimates.

A sample-barcoded 5' primer and a J-beta primer mix were used in a second PCR of roughly 7 to 11 cycles. TCRdb ran MiXCR on the 5' RACE reads and lists one entry per CDR3 protein. The data contain 780,000 or so distinct CDR3 sequences, approximately 53% of them seen just once; the ten biggest clones take up around 25%. This clonotype was obtained from a man between 40 and 49 years old in good health. Sequenced material: blood. The chain recombines TRBV6-2 or TRBV6-3 with TRBJ2-1; 11 bases map to TRBD2. The CDR3 DNA is TGTGCCAGCAGCCCACTAGCGGGAGCAACCTACAATGAGCAGTTCTTC. Amino acid sequence: CASSPLAGATYNEQFF.